Here is one T cell receptor (beta chain) with its context. This sample stems from a study of blood T cells in healthy people across ages. A second PCR, run for roughly 7 to 12 cycles, used a sample-barcoded 5' primer plus a J-beta primer mix. TCRdb ran MiXCR on the 5' RACE reads and lists one entry per CDR3 protein. The table includes roughly 1,000,000 distinct CDR3 sequences, about 25% detected once. Russia was home to the donors, healthy Caucasian individuals aged about 6 to 90. Looked up from germline, CDR1 is DFQATT and CDR2 is SNEGSKA (reference sequence). V was cut by 5 bases and J by 1 base, with 8 bases left in between. There are 12 residues in the CDR3. This same sample was also part of a study on T cells of mothers and their children. That source adds: None of the identified T cell clones proved to be persistent microchimeric clones.

V gene TRBV20-1 combines with J gene TRBJ1-2, with D possibly being TRBD1 (6 bases). The source material was blood. The clonotype comes from a girl aged 2 to 10 in good health. Here the CDR3 reads CSAGGINYGYTF. The CDR3 region has the DNA TGCAGTGCTGGGGGCATTAACTATGGCTACACCTTC.